Following are 23 T cell receptor beta chains from one sample sequenced in a study of blood T cell repertoires in COVID-19. The protocol was immunoSEQ multiplex PCR, while the TCRdb copy is restricted to in-frame clones and leaves out a portion. The table shows about 270,000 clones, with 75% to 90% occurring only once. The sample was peripheral blood. These TCRs come from a woman aged 70-85 years with acute or convalescent COVID-19.

CDR3 DNA sequence: TGTGCCACCACCGACAGGGGGCGACCGAACACTGAAGCTTTCTTT. Protein: CATTDRGRPNTEAFF. The chain has TRBV19 and TRBJ1-1; 10 bases align to TRBD1. The CDR3 consists of 15 residues. The V segment lost 10 bases and the J segment 1 base; nucleotides outside the gene matches: 9. Germline V gene data show CDR1 as LNHDA and CDR2 as SQIVND (reference sequence).

CDR3 DNA sequence: TGCGCCAGCAGCCCCGAACCCGCACAGGGGAGACAGCCCCAGCATTTT. Translated, it gives CASSPEPAQGRQPQHF. The V gene is TRBV5-1, the J gene TRBJ1-5; TRBD1 aligns across 7 bases. This CDR3 is built from 16 residues. Losses at the gene ends were 4 bases for V and 7 bases for J; bases not matched to a gene: 14. Germline loops: CDR1 SGHRS, CDR2 YFSETQ.

This rearrangement joins TRBV19 to TRBJ1-2, with 8 bases lining up with TRBD1. Germline assignment: CDR1 LNHDA and CDR2 SQIVND (reference sequence). V trimming: 9 bases; J trimming: 4 bases; junction bases outside the gene matches: 13. CDR3 length equals 15 residues. CDR3 in amino acids: CASRTLQGGSYGYTF. The CDR3 region has the DNA TGTGCCAGCCGGACCCTACAGGGGGGTTCCTATGGCTACACCTTC.

The chain is built from TRBV29-1 and TRBJ2-1; a possible D gene is TRBD2 (6 bases). CDR1 and CDR2 (germline): SQVTM, ANQGSEA. This CDR3 region has 13 residues. Trimming cost V 7 bases and J 0 bases, with 10 bases left between them. The CDR3: CSGEDRSYNEQFF. The CDR3 DNA reads as TGCAGCGGGGAGGACCGCTCCTACAATGAGCAGTTCTTC.

The chain uses TRBV6-5 and TRBJ2-3; 7 nucleotides line up with TRBD1. V was clipped by 7 bases and J by 2 bases; unmatched bases: 3. Germline CDR1 MNHEY, CDR2 SVGAGI. The CDR3 loop spans 13 amino acids. CDR3 DNA: TGTGCCAGCACCACAGGGGCCACAGATACGCAGTATTTT. Translated: CASTTGATDTQYF.

The rearrangement links TRBV2 to TRBJ2-7; 8 bases fit TRBD1. V lost 3 bases and J lost 4; bases outside the gene matches: 5. The germline V gene has CDR1 SNHLY and CDR2 FYNNEI. The CDR3 runs to 14 residues. CDR3 protein: CASSERDRLYEQYF. In DNA form, the CDR3 reads TGTGCCAGCAGTGAGAGGGACAGGTTATACGAGCAGTACTTC.

V is TRBV18 and J is TRBJ1-2; D unresolved. This CDR3 is 13 amino acids long. Germline-derived CDR1 and CDR2 are KGHSH and LQKENI. V lost 3 bases and J 3 bases, leaving 8 bases between the germline ends. In nucleotides, the CDR3 is TGTGCCAGCTCACCGAGTGAGGACTATGGCTACACCTTC. Its protein is CASSPSEDYGYTF.

V usage is TRBV10-3 and J usage is TRBJ2-1, with D perhaps TRBD2 (5 bases). Germline CDR1 reads ENHRY; CDR2 reads SYGVKD. The length of the CDR3 is 12 residues. V was shortened by 11 bases and J by 9 bases, with 17 bases between the two germline ends. CDR3 sequence reads: CASQRGQGEQFF. The DNA of the CDR3 is TGTGCCTCCCAGCGAGGGCAAGGTGAGCAGTTCTTC.

The chain uses TRBV5-1 and TRBJ2-1; 15 nucleotides match TRBD2. Per the germline V gene, CDR1 is SGHRS and CDR2 is YFSETQ. V shed 3 bases and J 4 bases; nucleotides not matched to a gene: 5. The CDR3 consists of 17 residues. The CDR3 sequence is CASSWTSGGVQYNEQFF. CDR3 DNA: TGCGCCAGCAGCTGGACTAGCGGGGGGGTTCAATACAATGAGCAGTTCTTC.

The gene calls are TRBV2 and TRBJ2-3, with 15 nucleotides matching TRBD2. J gave up 4 bases and V 1 base, and 0 bases lay outside the gene matches. The CDR3 contains 16 residues. The germline V gene encodes CDR1 SNHLY and CDR2 FYNNEI. CDR3 sequence (DNA): TGTGCCAGCAGTGAAGGGACTAGCGGGGGGGCAGATACGCAGTATTTT. This gives the protein CASSEGTSGGADTQYF.

The rearrangement links TRBV30 to TRBJ2-3, with D unclear. The V gene's germline CDR1 is GTSNPN and CDR2 SVGIG (reference sequence). The ends were cut back, 5 bases at V and 1 base at J, with 13 bases in the middle. The CDR3 covers 14 residues. CDR3 residues: CAWAALQGTDTQYF. The CDR3 nucleotides read TGTGCCTGGGCCGCCCTGCAGGGCACAGATACGCAGTATTTT.

This clone was counted a few times. V is TRBV11-2 and J is TRBJ1-2; unclear D gene. This CDR3 contains 14 residues. V was cut by 7 bases and J by 8 bases, with 20 bases left in between. CDR1 is SGHAT and CDR2 is FQNNGV in the germline V gene. The CDR3 coding sequence is TGTGCCAGCACTCGCGTCCGGACTTCTGTGGGCTACACCTTC. Translation gives CASTRVRTSVGYTF.

The chain uses TRBV5-4 and TRBJ2-3; tentative D call: TRBD2 (7 bases). Between the trimmed V and J ends, which lost 4 bases and 0 bases, there was a span of 15 bases. The CDR3 length is 16 residues. Germline V gene sequence: CDR1 SGHNT, CDR2 YYREEE (reference sequence). CDR3 DNA: TGTGCCAGCAGCCGGGGGCGGGGGCGAAGCACAGATACGCAGTATTTT. Residues: CASSRGRGRSTDTQYF.

A few counts support this clone. The rearrangement joins TRBV10-3 to TRBJ2-3, with 7 bases matching TRBD1. V was clipped by 10 bases and J by 5 bases; unmatched bases: 12. The CDR3 contains 14 residues. The germline V gene encodes CDR1 ENHRY and CDR2 SYGVKD. As DNA, the CDR3 is TGTGCCAGCTCTGACAGGGCTGATGAAGATACGCAGTATTTT. Residues: CASSDRADEDTQYF.

This clone showed up just a few times. This chain uses TRBV7-9 with TRBJ1-1; the D gene is possibly TRBD1 (5 bases). Germline CDR1 SEHNR, CDR2 FQNEAQ (reference sequence). The CDR3 runs to 14 residues. V was trimmed by 5 bases and J by 1 base, leaving 11 bases between them. CDR3 in amino acids: CASSGPQGNTEAFF. Here the CDR3 DNA reads TGTGCCAGCAGCGGCCCCCAGGGGAACACTGAAGCTTTCTTT.

The V call is TRBV7-9, the J call TRBJ2-7, with TRBD2 as a possible D gene (7 bases). This CDR3 has 17 residues. Germline lookup yields CDR1 SEHNR and CDR2 FQNEAQ (reference sequence). Trimming shortened V by 7 bases and J by 2 bases, and 24 bases separated the two germline ends. CDR3 nucleotide sequence: TGTGCCAGCACCTACCTAGGGGGAGCTAGCGGAGCCTACGAGCAGTACTTC. It is translated as CASTYLGGASGAYEQYF.

The chain links TRBV6-5 to TRBJ1-1; maybe TRBD1 (6 bases). The CDR3 is 14 residues long. Germline loops: CDR1 MNHEY, CDR2 SVGAGI. Trimming took 5 bases from V and 6 from J, leaving 16 bases between them. DNA of the CDR3: TGTGCCAGCAGTAGAACTGGGACACTTCCTGAAGCTTTCTTT. It encodes CASSRTGTLPEAFF.

The chain recombines TRBV6-6 with TRBJ1-1, with 9 bases matching TRBD1. The CDR3 runs to 15 residues. Germline values: CDR1 MNHNY, CDR2 SVGAGI (reference sequence). After removal of 2 bases from V and 6 bases from J, the junction contained 7 bases not matched to a gene. The CDR3 reads CASSYEDRGSSEAFF. The CDR3 region has the DNA TGTGCCAGCAGTTACGAGGACAGGGGCTCATCTGAAGCTTTCTTT.

The chain joins TRBV9 to TRBJ1-6; 7 bases are shared with TRBD1. The V and J ends lost 0 bases and 6 bases, in that order; junction bases with no gene match: 3. The CDR3 covers 15 residues. CDR1 is SGDLS, CDR2 YYNGEE, per germline. The CDR3 here is CASSVETGFNSPLHF. DNA for the CDR3: TGTGCCAGCAGCGTAGAGACAGGGTTTAATTCACCCCTCCACTTT.

The chain couples TRBV18 to TRBJ2-2, with TRBD1 matching 7 bases. Germline V gene sequence: CDR1 KGHSH, CDR2 LQKENI. This CDR3 contains 15 residues. V dropped 5 bases and J dropped 0; count of bases not matched to a gene: 3. The CDR3, as DNA: TGTGCCAGCTCAGCGACAGGGACGAACACCGGGGAGCTGTTTTTT. Its protein is CASSATGTNTGELFF.

This clone came up a few times. The chain carries TRBV5-6 and TRBJ1-5, with a weak D call TRBD1 (5 bases). In germline, CDR1 is SGHDT, CDR2 YYEEEE. The CDR3 extends over 16 amino acids. V gave up 1 base and J gave up 8 bases, with 19 bases separating them. This chain's CDR3 is CASSLMAQAGEKPQHF. The CDR3 DNA is TGTGCCAGCAGCTTGATGGCTCAGGCGGGGGAAAAGCCCCAGCATTTT.

This clone was recorded only once. CDR3 DNA sequence: TGTGCCAGCAGCCAGACAGGGAGTAGGACCCAGTACTTC. Translated, it gives CASSQTGSRTQYF. This sequence joins TRBV14 and TRBJ2-5, with 7 bases aligning to TRBD1. The CDR3 spans 13 residues. J gave up 7 bases and V 3 bases, and 5 bases lay outside the gene matches. The germline V gene has CDR1 SGHDN and CDR2 FVKESK.

This chain joins TRBV24-1 and TRBJ1-1; 10 bases are a match to TRBD1. The CDR3 spans 15 residues. Germline assignment: CDR1 KGHDR and CDR2 SFDVKD. With 4 bases clipped from V and 3 bases from J, the junction kept 4 bases outside the gene matches. The CDR3, as DNA: TGTGCCACCAGTGACCCCGACAGGGGGCACACTGAAGCTTTCTTT. Protein: CATSDPDRGHTEAFF.